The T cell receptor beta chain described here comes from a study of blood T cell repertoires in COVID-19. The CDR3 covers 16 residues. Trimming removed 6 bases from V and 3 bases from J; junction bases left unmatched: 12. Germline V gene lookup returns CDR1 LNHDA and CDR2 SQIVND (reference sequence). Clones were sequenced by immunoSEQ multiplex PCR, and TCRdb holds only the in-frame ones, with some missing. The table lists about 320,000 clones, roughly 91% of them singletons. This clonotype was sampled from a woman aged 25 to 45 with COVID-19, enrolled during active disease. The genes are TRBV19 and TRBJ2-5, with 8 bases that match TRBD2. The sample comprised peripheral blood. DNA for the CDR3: TGTGCCAGTAGGGGGGTAGCGGGGACCCCGAAAGAGACCCAGTACTTC. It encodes CASRGVAGTPKETQYF.